This TCR beta chain was identified during a study of tumor-infiltrating lymphocytes in primary liver carcinoma. TCR beta cDNA was made from 500 ng total RNA with a constant-region primer. Three nested multiplex PCR rounds, a slightly modified ARM-PCR method, built the TCR beta libraries. The study ran its first two PCR rounds for nine to ten cycles each, using TRBV1-TRBV30 forward primers and a C-beta reverse primer. TCRdb re-derived calls from the multiplex PCR reads in MiXCR, one entry per CDR3 protein. Of more than 60,000 distinct CDR3 sequences in the sample, 60% to 80% were seen once. Co-extraction of RNA and DNA was performed on about 20-32 mg of unsorted bulk tissue. Comment on this clonotype: One end of the junction varies from germline; a read error may be responsible.

Germline assignment: CDR1 PRHDT and CDR2 FYEKMQ (reference sequence). The CDR3 is 13 residues long. The chain employs TRBV13 and TRBJ2-3; no firm D call. Input material: liver tumor tissue from sampling region 4. Subset in this sample: tumor region T4, right-lateral pole. The sequence derives from a man in his forties or fifties with primary liver carcinoma and hepatitis B virus infection. The chain's CDR3 is CASRLESAYTQYF. The CDR3 DNA reads TGTGCCAGCAGATTAGAGAGTGCATATACGCAGTATTTT.